This T cell receptor beta chain was sequenced during a study of T cells in Graves' hyperthyroidism and ophthalmopathy. This clonotype was seen a single time. Its antigen is undetermined. Overall study results and limits: Expanded thyroid clonotypes (above 0.001) were mostly also found in blood.

This CDR3 has 14 residues. Trimming removed 2 bases from V and 1 base from J, with 5 bases in between. Per germline, CDR1 LNHDA and CDR2 SQIVND (reference sequence). RNA transcripts gave rise to amplified TCR beta CDR3 regions. Using the HTBI primer set, a first-round RT-PCR was run on the TCR CDR3. TCRdb re-called the multiplex PCR reads through MiXCR, storing one row per CDR3 protein. In the table there are 400,000 to 500,000 distinct CDR3 sequences, around 13% of which are singletons. The source is a woman between 18 and 29 years old with Graves' hyperthyroidism. The sample taken for sequencing was blood. V is TRBV19 and J is TRBJ2-2; D not resolved. CDR3 in DNA: TGTGCCAGTAGTATATTGATGAACACCGGGGAGCTGTTTTTT. This codes for CASSILMNTGELFF.